A single sample is the source of the 6 T cell receptor beta chains below, sequenced in a study of shared clonotypes between healthy human individuals. The naive CD8 fraction comprised CD45RO-negative cells positively selected for CCR7 and excluded terminally differentiated effector memory CD45RA+ cells. Profiling relied on immunoSEQ multiplex PCR, and the TCRdb table lists in-frame clones only, not all of them. The repertoire holds about 2.1 million clones, with just over 90% as singletons. Sequenced input: naive CD8+ T cells from PBMCs. These receptors were taken from a man younger than 30 in good health. Some clones in this sample may be carry-over from other donors' samples.

The V and J genes are TRBV6-6 and TRBJ1-2, with 10 bases that match TRBD1. The germline V gene has CDR1 MNHNY and CDR2 SVGAGI (reference sequence). This CDR3 contains 12 residues. The V gene end was trimmed by 7 bases and the J gene end by 10 bases; junction bases not matched to a gene: 6. This CDR3 is CASIGTGDFYTF. The DNA for the CDR3 is TGTGCCAGCATCGGGACAGGGGATTTCTACACCTTC.

The rearrangement uses TRBV29-1 and TRBJ2-1; TRBD2 matches 8 bases. CDR1 is SQVTM and CDR2 is ANQGSEA in the germline V gene. This CDR3 region has 13 residues. Trimming removed 5 bases from V and 3 bases from J; junction bases left unmatched: 3. The CDR3 is CSVISGNYNEQFF. CDR3 nucleotides: TGCAGCGTTATTAGCGGGAACTACAATGAGCAGTTCTTC.

The V call is TRBV30, the J call TRBJ2-5; possible D gene TRBD2, 5 bases. The CDR3 length is 15 residues. The germline gives CDR1 GTSNPN, CDR2 SVGIG (reference sequence). The V end lost 2 bases, the J end lost 5 bases, and 18 bases lay between the germline ends. CDR3 nucleotides: TGTGCCTGGAGTATCGGTACCTACCCGGGGGAGACCCAGTACTTC. Its translation is CAWSIGTYPGETQYF.

This clone was recorded only once. The chain carries TRBV19 and TRBJ1-1; D gene uncertain. This CDR3 region has 13 residues. CDR1 and CDR2 (germline): LNHDA, SQIVND (reference sequence). The V end was cut by 7 bases, the J end by 4 bases, with 13 bases between. This CDR3 is CASTLGVRTEAFF. DNA for the CDR3: TGTGCCAGTACCCTCGGCGTTCGCACTGAAGCTTTCTTT.

The gene calls are TRBV11-2 and TRBJ2-7; D could derive from TRBD1 or TRBD2 (5 bases each). Germline V lookup: CDR1 SGHAT, CDR2 FQNNGV. The CDR3 has 12 residues. Trimming shortened V by 6 bases and J by 4 bases, and 10 bases separated the two germline ends. The CDR3 DNA reads TGTGCCAGCAGTTGGGACGTGTACGAGCAGTACTTC. Translation gives CASSWDVYEQYF. The full variable domain, rest sourced from reference TRBV11-2 and TRBJ2-7, is EAGVAQSPRYKIIEKRQSVAFWCNPISGHATLYWYQQILGQGPKLLIQFQNNGVVDDSQLPKDRFSAERLKGVDSTLKIQPAKLEDSAVYLCASSWDVYEQYFGPGTRLTVT.

The CDR3 region is CASRTNRVEKLFF. In DNA form, the CDR3 reads TGTGCCAGCAGGACCAACAGGGTCGAAAAACTGTTTTTT. The genes are TRBV6-6 and TRBJ1-4; a possible D gene is TRBD1 (6 bases). V was shortened by 6 bases and J by 8 bases, with 13 bases between the two germline ends. The germline V gene has CDR1 MNHNY and CDR2 SVGAGI (reference sequence). The CDR3 runs to 13 residues.